This T cell receptor beta chain is from a study of regulatory T cells in long-lasting Graves disease. In the study overall: A definition of persistent Graves' disease required over 5 years of antithyroid drugs plus positive TSH receptor antibodies.

Details on this clonotype: No antigen is known for it.

Study-wide results and limits: TCR diversity was lower in persistent Graves' patients than in newly diagnosed ones. Between persistent patients, about 2,800 public clonotypes were shared, exceeding the roughly 1,000 shared between new patients.

The time point denotes: persistent/refractory GD, antithyroid drugs over 5 years with positive TRAb. The authors made the TCR library using RNA they extracted from PBMCs. By American Thyroid Association guidelines, Graves' disease was diagnosed in the cohort. Combining iRepertoire HTBI primers with Arm-PCR of CDR3 regions, the authors built TCR beta libraries. Each CDR3 protein is one row after TCRdb ran MiXCR on the multiplex PCR reads. The repertoire includes roughly 430,000 distinct CDR3 sequences, 21% of them detected once, and about 13% sits in the top ten. The material sequenced was peripheral blood mononuclear cells (PBMCs), taken when the disease was refractory, from a patient treated with antithyroid drugs. The receptor comes from a female donor with Graves disease.

The CDR3 reads CSAEQAHNSYEQYF. In nucleotides, the CDR3 is TGCAGTGCTGAACAGGCTCACAACTCCTACGAGCAGTACTTC. This chain links TRBV20-1 with TRBJ2-7; possibly TRBD1 for D (5 bases). The germline CDR1 and CDR2 sequences are DFQATT and SNEGSKA (reference sequence). This CDR3 is built from 14 residues. Trimming took 5 bases from V and 0 from J, leaving 14 bases between them.